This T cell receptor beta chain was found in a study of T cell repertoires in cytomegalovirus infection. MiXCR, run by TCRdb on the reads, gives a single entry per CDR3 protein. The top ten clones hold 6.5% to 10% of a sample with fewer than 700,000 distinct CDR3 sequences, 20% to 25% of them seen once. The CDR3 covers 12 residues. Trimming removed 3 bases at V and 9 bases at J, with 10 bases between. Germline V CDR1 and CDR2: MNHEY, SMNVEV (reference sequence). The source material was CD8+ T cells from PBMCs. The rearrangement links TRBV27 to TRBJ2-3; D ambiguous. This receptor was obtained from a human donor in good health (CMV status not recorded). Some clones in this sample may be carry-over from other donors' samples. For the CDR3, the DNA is TGTGCCAGCAGTTTGCCTGGGCGGACGCAGTATTTT. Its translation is CASSLPGRTQYF.